This is a list of T cell receptor beta chains from one sample in a study of T cell repertoires in cytomegalovirus infection. TCRdb processed the reads anew with MiXCR; each CDR3 protein has one entry. The table shows 450,000 to 550,000 distinct CDR3 sequences, with roughly 42% occurring only once. No antigens are known for them. This sample comprised cultured PBMCs, obtained from culture after CMV antigen stimulation. These receptors all come from a human donor in good health (CMV status not recorded). Some clones in this sample may be carry-over from other donors' samples. The CDR3 runs from the conserved cysteine through the conserved F or W. The D gene is left open where the match is weak. Expanded clones are given a class, and other clones once, few, many or no size at all.

clone_size	d_call	cdr3_length	j_call	v_call	cdr3_aa	cdr3_nt
few	.	12	TRBJ2-3	TRBV10-3	CATSSNADTQYF	TGTGCCACTTCGAGCAATGCAGATACGCAGTATTTT
.	.	12	TRBJ2-7	TRBV20-1	CRCMMANYEQYF	TGCAGATGCATGATGGCGAACTACGAGCAGTACTTC
few	.	16	TRBJ2-1	TRBV6-1	CASRGRGGTSYNEQFF	TGTGCCAGCAGGGGCCGTGGCGGGACCTCCTACAATGAGCAGTTCTTC
.	.	15	TRBJ2-1	TRBV7-6	CASSLAPGVEDEQFF	TGTGCCAGCAGCTTAGCGCCAGGGGTGGAAGATGAGCAGTTCTTC
.	TRBD2	17	TRBJ2-3	TRBV28	CASSLTPLAGSTDTQYF	TGTGCCAGCAGTTTAACCCCGCTAGCGGGGAGCACAGATACGCAGTATTTT
.	.	14	TRBJ2-2	TRBV12-3/TRBV12-4	CASSLVGLVGELFF	TGTGCCAGCAGTTTGGTAGGGTTAGTCGGGGAGCTGTTTTTT
few	.	11	TRBJ1-2	TRBV12-3/TRBV12-4	CASSSGEGYTF	TGTGCCAGCAGCTCGGGGGAGGGCTACACCTTC
.	.	14	TRBJ2-1	TRBV7-6	CASSLTPSNNEQFF	TGTGCCAGCAGCTTAACTCCCTCCAACAATGAGCAGTTCTTC
.	TRBD1	16	TRBJ2-5	TRBV20-1	CSARFARQGGRETQYF	TGCAGTGCTAGATTTGCCCGACAGGGGGGTCGAGAGACCCAGTACTTC
.	.	14	TRBJ2-5	TRBV19	CASSTAGTQETQYF	TGTGCCAGTAGTACGGCGGGGACCCAAGAGACCCAGTACTTC
few	.	14	TRBJ2-2	TRBV7-6	CASSLAGQPGELFF	TGTGCCAGCAGCTTAGCAGGACAGCCCGGGGAGCTGTTTTTT
many	TRBD2	14	TRBJ2-3	TRBV7-2	CASSLVGGADTQYF	TGTGCCAGCAGCTTAGTCGGGGGGGCAGATACGCAGTATTTT
few	.	15	TRBJ2-6	TRBV27	CASSLSPSGANVLTF	TGTGCCAGCAGTTTATCTCCCTCTGGGGCCAACGTCCTGACTTTC
.	.	16	TRBJ2-1	TRBV3-1	CASSQGPTLVINEQFF	TGTGCCAGCAGCCAAGGCCCGACTTTAGTTATAAATGAGCAGTTCTTC
.	.	11	TRBJ2-7	TRBV6-2/TRBV6-3	CASSPRDRRYF	TGTGCCAGCAGTCCGCGCGACAGGAGGTACTTC
.	.	15	TRBJ1-5	TRBV2	CASRGGGGFNQPQHF	TGTGCCAGCAGGGGGGGGGGGGGATTCAATCAGCCCCAGCATTTT
few	TRBD2	17	TRBJ2-5	TRBV7-2	CASSPRTSGAPGETQYF	TGTGCCAGCAGCCCGCGGACTAGCGGGGCCCCAGGGGAGACCCAGTACTTC
few	TRBD2	16	TRBJ2-3	TRBV7-2	CASSYWTSGATDTQYF	TGTGCCAGCAGCTACTGGACTAGCGGGGCCACAGATACGCAGTATTTT
.	.	15	TRBJ1-5	TRBV6-2/TRBV6-3	CASSYDRVRAQPQHF	TGTGCCAGCAGTTACGACAGAGTAAGGGCTCAGCCCCAGCATTTT
few	TRBD2	16	TRBJ2-3	TRBV12-3/TRBV12-4	CASSSLAGVSTDTQYF	TGTGCCAGCAGCTCCTTAGCGGGGGTTTCCACAGATACGCAGTATTTT
many	.	12	TRBJ1-5	TRBV7-2	CASSLVSQPQHF	TGTGCCAGCAGCTTAGTATCTCAGCCCCAGCATTTT
once	TRBD2	17	TRBJ2-3	TRBV19	CASSTIRTSGSTDTQYF	TGTGCCAGTAGTACGATACGGACTAGCGGGAGCACAGATACGCAGTATTTT
.	.	14	TRBJ2-5	TRBV25-1	CASAGAYPQETQYF	TGTGCCTCCGCGGGGGCGTACCCCCAAGAGACCCAGTACTTC
.	.	16	TRBJ1-3	TRBV7-2	CASSLGYRGSGNTIYF	TGTGCCAGCAGCTTAGGGTATCGGGGGTCTGGAAACACCATATATTTT
.	.	16	TRBJ1-2	TRBV12-3/TRBV12-4	CASSFPGGGFTYGYTF	TGTGCCAGCAGTTTCCCCGGCGGGGGCTTCACCTATGGCTACACCTTC
.	.	14	TRBJ2-6	TRBV19	CASSAGSGANVLTF	TGTGCCAGTAGTGCAGGCTCTGGGGCCAACGTCCTGACTTTC
many	TRBD1	14	TRBJ2-1	TRBV11-3	CASSLDPTGDEQFF	TGTGCCAGCAGCTTAGATCCTACAGGGGATGAGCAGTTCTTC
few	.	16	TRBJ2-7	TRBV7-8	CASRPVGAPGVYEQYF	TGTGCCAGCAGACCTGTGGGGGCACCAGGGGTTTACGAGCAGTACTTC
.	TRBD1	13	TRBJ2-1	TRBV7-8	CASSRDRGREQFF	TGTGCCAGCAGCCGAGACAGGGGGAGAGAGCAGTTCTTC